This TCR beta chain was captured in a study of T-cell memory formation after mild COVID-19. This clonotype was picked up a small number of times. As yet, its antigen is unknown. CDR3 length equals 16 residues. V lost 1 base and J 2 bases, leaving 12 bases between the germline ends. 5'RACE primed from the constant segment yielded TCR alpha and TCR beta cDNA libraries bearing sample barcodes and UMIs. MiXCR, applied by TCRdb to the 5' RACE reads, yields one record per CDR3 protein. The sample lists 400,000 to 500,000 distinct CDR3 sequences, around 20% occurring once. Study-wide points: Several responding clones turned up in pre-infection memory, indicating that cross-reactive memory may have taken part. Day 15 to 85 contracting clones showed balanced CD4/CD8; day 15 to 37 expanders favored CD4+.

This sequence joins TRBV12-3 or TRBV12-4 and TRBJ2-1; D not certain. This sequence originates from an adult woman who had mild COVID-19 (a few samples of this study predate the infection). Cell type and time point are not known. The specimen sequenced was PBMCs or a T cell subset sorted from them (not recorded which). For the CDR3, the DNA is TGTGCCAGCAGTTTAGTTGGCGGTCATCCCTACAATGAGCAGTTCTTC. Protein sequence: CASSLVGGHPYNEQFF.